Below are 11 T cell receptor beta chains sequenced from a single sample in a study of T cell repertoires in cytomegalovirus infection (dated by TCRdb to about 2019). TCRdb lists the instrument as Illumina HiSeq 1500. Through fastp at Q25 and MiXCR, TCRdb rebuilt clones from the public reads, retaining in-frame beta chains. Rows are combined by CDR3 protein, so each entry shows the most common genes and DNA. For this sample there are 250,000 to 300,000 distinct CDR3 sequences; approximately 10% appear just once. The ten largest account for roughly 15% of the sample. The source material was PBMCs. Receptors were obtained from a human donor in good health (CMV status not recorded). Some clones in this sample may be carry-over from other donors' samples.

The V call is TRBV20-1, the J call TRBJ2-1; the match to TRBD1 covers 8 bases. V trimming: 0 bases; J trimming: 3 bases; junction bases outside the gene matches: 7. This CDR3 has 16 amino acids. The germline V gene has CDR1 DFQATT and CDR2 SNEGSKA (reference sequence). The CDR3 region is CSARDLGQGYYNEQFF. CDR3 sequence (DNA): TGCAGTGCTAGAGATCTTGGACAGGGATACTACAATGAGCAGTTCTTC.

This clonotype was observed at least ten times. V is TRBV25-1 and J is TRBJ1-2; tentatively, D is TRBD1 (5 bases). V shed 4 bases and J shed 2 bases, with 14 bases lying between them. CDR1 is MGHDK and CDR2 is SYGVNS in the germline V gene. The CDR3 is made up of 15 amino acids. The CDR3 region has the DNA TGTGCCAGCAGTGGGCGTGGGGGAAGCAACTATGGCTACACCTTC. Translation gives CASSGRGGSNYGYTF.

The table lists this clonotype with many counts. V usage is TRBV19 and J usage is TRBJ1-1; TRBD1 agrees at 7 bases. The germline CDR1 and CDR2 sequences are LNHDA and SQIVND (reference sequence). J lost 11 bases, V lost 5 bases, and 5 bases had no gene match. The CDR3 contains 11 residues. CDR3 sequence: CASSRQGAAFF. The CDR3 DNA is TGTGCCAGTAGTCGACAGGGTGCTGCTTTCTTT.

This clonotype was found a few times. CDR3 sequence (DNA): TGTGCCAGCAGTTTATCGCCCGGGACAGGGGGGAACATTCAGTACTTC. Translated, it gives CASSLSPGTGGNIQYF. The V call is TRBV27, the J call TRBJ2-4; 11 positions agree with TRBD1. Per the germline V gene, CDR1 is MNHEY and CDR2 is SMNVEV (reference sequence). CDR3 length equals 16 residues. J lost 7 bases, V lost 0 bases, and 5 bases had no gene match.

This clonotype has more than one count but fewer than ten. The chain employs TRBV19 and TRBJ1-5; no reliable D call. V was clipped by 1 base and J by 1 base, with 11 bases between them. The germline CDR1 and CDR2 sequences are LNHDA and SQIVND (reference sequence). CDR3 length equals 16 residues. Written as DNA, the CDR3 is TGTGCCAGTAGTATAGCCATATGGGGAAGCAATCAGCCCCAGCATTTT. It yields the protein CASSIAIWGSNQPQHF.

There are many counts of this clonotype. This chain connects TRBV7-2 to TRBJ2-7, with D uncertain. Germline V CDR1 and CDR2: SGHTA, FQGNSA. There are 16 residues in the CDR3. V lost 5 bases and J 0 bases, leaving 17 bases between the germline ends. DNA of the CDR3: TGTGCCAGCAGCCCCGTCCGGGCCCTGAGCTCCTACGAGCAGTACTTC. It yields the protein CASSPVRALSSYEQYF.

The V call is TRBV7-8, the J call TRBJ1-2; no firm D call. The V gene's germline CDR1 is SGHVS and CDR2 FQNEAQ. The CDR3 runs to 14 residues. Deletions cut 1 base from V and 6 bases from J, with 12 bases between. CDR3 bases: TGTGCCAGCAGCTTAGTTTTCAGTTCCGATGGCTACACCTTC. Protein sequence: CASSLVFSSDGYTF.

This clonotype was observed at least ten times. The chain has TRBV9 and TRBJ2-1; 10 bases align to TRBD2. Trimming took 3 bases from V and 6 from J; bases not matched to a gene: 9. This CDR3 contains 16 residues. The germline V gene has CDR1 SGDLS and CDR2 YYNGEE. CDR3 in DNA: TGTGCCAGCAGCGCCGAGGTGTTAGCGGGGGGCAATGAGCAGTTCTTC. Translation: CASSAEVLAGGNEQFF.

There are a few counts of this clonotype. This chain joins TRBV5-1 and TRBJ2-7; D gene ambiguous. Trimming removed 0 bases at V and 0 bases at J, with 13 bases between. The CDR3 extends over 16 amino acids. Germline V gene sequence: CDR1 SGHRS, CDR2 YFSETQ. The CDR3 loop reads CASSLAFGFSSYEQYF. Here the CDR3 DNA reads TGCGCCAGCAGCTTGGCCTTCGGTTTCTCCTCCTACGAGCAGTACTTC.

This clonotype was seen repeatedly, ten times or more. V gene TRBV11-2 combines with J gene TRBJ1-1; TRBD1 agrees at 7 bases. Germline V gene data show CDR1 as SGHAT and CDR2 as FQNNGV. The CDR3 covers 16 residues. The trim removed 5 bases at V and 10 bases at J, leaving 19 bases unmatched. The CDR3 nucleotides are TGTGCCAGCAGCCAACCCCAGTCGGGACAGCGAAGTTTAGCTTTCTTT. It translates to CASSQPQSGQRSLAFF.

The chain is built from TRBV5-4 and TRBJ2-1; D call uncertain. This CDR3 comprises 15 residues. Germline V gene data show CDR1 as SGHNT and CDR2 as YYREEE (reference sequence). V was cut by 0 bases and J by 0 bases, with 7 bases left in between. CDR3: CASSLDPPSYNEQFF. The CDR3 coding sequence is TGTGCCAGCAGCTTGGACCCCCCCTCCTACAATGAGCAGTTCTTC.